This T cell receptor beta chain was observed in a study of long-term antiretroviral therapy in people with HIV. The overall study: The earliest samples came about a decade before the 2015 immediate-ART recommendation. Study results and limitations: Diversity went up after ART and still fell short of transplant donor controls.

The CDR3 runs to 16 residues. The V end was cut by 1 base, the J end by 2 bases, with 15 bases between. From germline, CDR1 is SGHDT and CDR2 YYEEEE. The libraries were made with immunoSEQ v3.0 at survey level. Samples were sequenced targeting about 40,000-50,000 T-cell genomes each. Assay: immunoSEQ multiplex PCR; the TCRdb copy retains only in-frame clones and omits some. The sample gives 27,000 or so clones, 70% to 90% of which show up once; approximately 9.2% is in the top ten. This clone has only one observation. Its antigen is unknown. Each sample contained about 1-10 million cryopreserved PBMC, thawed before DNA extraction.

Sequencing used unsorted PBMCs, obtained less than 5 years after starting antiretroviral therapy. The genes are TRBV5-6 and TRBJ2-5; no clear D. This receptor was taken from a man aged 40-49 years with HIV. The CDR3 DNA sequence: TGTGCCAGCAGCTTGACAACCCAGGCAATTCAAGAGACCCAGTACTTC. Residues: CASSLTTQAIQETQYF.